The 20 T cell receptor beta chains below all came from one sample that was sequenced in a study of T cell repertoires in cytomegalovirus infection. In TCRdb, the reads were re-called with MiXCR into one record per CDR3 protein. The data hold 150,000 to 200,000 distinct CDR3 sequences, with roughly 30% observed a single time. Sequencing input: PBMCs. Source of these receptors: a human donor in good health (CMV status not recorded). Some clones in this sample may be carry-over from other donors' samples.

This clonotype showed up many times. The chain carries TRBV7-8 and TRBJ2-3; D possibly uses TRBD1 or TRBD2 (5 bases each). The CDR3 is 15 residues long. V was shortened by 2 bases and J by 2 bases, with 11 bases between the two germline ends. The V gene's germline CDR1 is SGHVS and CDR2 FQNEAQ. This CDR3 is CASSLRGGSTDTQYF. The DNA of the CDR3 is TGTGCCAGCAGCTTACGGGGCGGATCCACAGATACGCAGTATTTT. Looking up the rest from reference TRBV7-8 and TRBJ2-3 gives the full variable domain: GAGVSQSPRYKVAKRGQDVALRCDPISGHVSLFWYQQALGQGPEFLTYFQNEAQLDKSGLPSDRFFAERPEGSVSTLKIQRTQQEDSAVYLCASSLRGGSTDTQYFGPGTRLTVL.

This clonotype was recorded a few times. The chain couples TRBV7-9 to TRBJ1-5; the D gene is possibly TRBD1 (5 bases). V lost 5 bases and J lost 2, with 16 bases in between. Germline V CDR1 and CDR2: SEHNR, FQNEAQ (reference sequence). CDR3 length equals 16 residues. CDR3 residues: CASSPLGGGGNQPQHF. The CDR3 DNA reads as TGTGCCAGCAGCCCGCTCGGGGGTGGAGGCAATCAGCCCCAGCATTTT.

This chain connects TRBV29-1 to TRBJ2-3, with unresolved D. Looked up from germline, CDR1 is SQVTM and CDR2 is ANQGSEA. The V and J ends lost 4 bases and 2 bases respectively, with 10 bases between them. The CDR3 is made up of 13 amino acids. The CDR3 spells CSVGEESTDTQYF. The CDR3 DNA follows: TGCAGCGTTGGTGAGGAGTCCACAGATACGCAGTATTTT.

The gene calls are TRBV11-1 and TRBJ1-1; no definite D call. The V end lost 5 bases, the J end lost 6 bases, and 19 bases lay between the germline ends. The CDR3 contains 15 residues. CDR1 and CDR2 from the germline V gene are SGHAT and FQDESV (reference sequence). The CDR3 is CASSLPPVERSEAFF. As DNA, the CDR3 is TGTGCCAGCAGCCTTCCGCCAGTGGAAAGATCTGAAGCTTTCTTT.

This chain links TRBV2 with TRBJ2-1, with D tentatively TRBD1 (6 bases). The CDR3 spans 13 residues. V lost 6 bases to trimming and J lost 9 bases, with 15 bases between them. Germline CDR1 and CDR2: SNHLY and FYNNEI. CDR3 in DNA: TGTGCCAGCAGGGACGACAGGAGAGGTGAGCAGTTCTTC. It translates to CASRDDRRGEQFF.

This clonotype was counted between two and nine times. The V and J genes are TRBV12-3 or TRBV12-4 and TRBJ1-5; D gene uncertain. The CDR3 consists of 13 residues. V was cut by 5 bases and J by 4 bases, with 9 bases left in between. CDR3 sequence: CASSVHPNQPQHF. The CDR3 DNA is TGTGCCAGCAGTGTCCACCCTAATCAGCCCCAGCATTTT.

Note on this clonotype: At one end the junction does not follow the germline gene, possibly because of a read error. V usage is TRBV11-3 and J usage is TRBJ2-2; D is ambiguous. The germline gives CDR1 SGHNT, CDR2 YENEEA. The CDR3 consists of 12 residues. The CDR3 spells CASSFVTEELFF. CDR3 DNA: TGTGCCAGCAGCTTCGTCACCGAGGAGCTGTTTTTT.

This sequence joins TRBV2 and TRBJ1-1, with D unclear. The V gene lost 4 bases and the J gene lost 1 base, with 13 bases spanning the gap. The CDR3 contains 15 residues. Germline assignment: CDR1 SNHLY and CDR2 FYNNEI. CDR3 loop: CASSGWGGRNTEAFF. DNA for the CDR3: TGTGCCAGCAGTGGATGGGGAGGGAGGAACACTGAAGCTTTCTTT.

The V and J genes are TRBV7-2 and TRBJ1-3; no firm D call. The CDR3 consists of 14 residues. Germline V gene sequence: CDR1 SGHTA, CDR2 FQGNSA. Trimming left V 5 bases short and J 4 bases short, with 12 bases between. CDR3 sequence (DNA): TGTGCCAGCAGCATCCCCGCGATAGGAAACACCATATATTTT. It encodes CASSIPAIGNTIYF. The whole variable domain, filled in from reference TRBV7-2 and TRBJ1-3, reads GAGVSQSPSNKVTEKGKDVELRCDPISGHTALYWYRQSLGQGLEFLIYFQGNSAPDKSGLPSDRFSAERTGGSVSTLTIQRTQQEDSAVYLCASSIPAIGNTIYFGEGSWLTVV.

CDR3 nucleotides: TGTGCCAGCAGCTTAACCAGGGACTACGAGCAGTACTTC. Translating gives CASSLTRDYEQYF. The chain joins TRBV11-2 to TRBJ2-7, with D possibly matching TRBD1 (5 bases). CDR1 and CDR2 from the germline V gene are SGHAT and FQNNGV. V was pared by 2 bases and J by 3 bases, with 8 bases between. The CDR3 runs 13 residues.

This rearrangement joins TRBV20-1 to TRBJ2-5; no reliable D call. Per germline, CDR1 DFQATT and CDR2 SNEGSKA (reference sequence). V was pared by 0 bases and J by 0 bases, with 8 bases between. The CDR3 has 14 residues. In DNA, the CDR3 is TGCAGTGCTAGAGAGCGGTCGTACCAAGAGACCCAGTACTTC. Amino acids: CSARERSYQETQYF.

Ten or more counts support this clonotype. This chain links TRBV7-2 with TRBJ1-1, with unresolved D. Trimming took off 5 bases at V and 7 bases at J, with 14 bases between the two ends. This CDR3 contains 13 residues. Germline CDR1 SGHTA, CDR2 FQGNSA. In nucleotides, the CDR3 is TGTGCCAGCAGCCTGGATCGGGCCTTTGAAGCTTTCTTT. As protein: CASSLDRAFEAFF.

The rearrangement links TRBV6-6 to TRBJ2-3, with TRBD2 matching over 7 bases. Trimming cost V 7 bases and J 3 bases; bases outside gene matches: 10. This CDR3 is built from 15 residues. Germline CDR1 is MNHNY and CDR2 is SVGAGI (reference sequence). Written as DNA, the CDR3 is TGTGCCAGCAACCAACTGGGGGGGGAAACAGATACGCAGTATTTT. Amino acids: CASNQLGGETDTQYF.

The chain couples TRBV5-1 to TRBJ1-2; 9 nucleotides line up with TRBD1. V lost 4 bases to trimming and J lost 7 bases; unmatched junction nucleotides: 5. The CDR3 consists of 13 residues. Per the germline V gene, CDR1 is SGHRS and CDR2 is YFSETQ. This CDR3 is CASSAGQGGGYTF. In nucleotides, the CDR3 is TGCGCCAGCAGCGCGGGACAGGGAGGTGGCTACACCTTC.

The CDR3 DNA follows: TGCAGCGTTGGGGGTTCAACTAATGAAAAACTGTTTTTT. Translation: CSVGGSTNEKLFF. The gene calls are TRBV29-1 and TRBJ1-4, with D unclear. The CDR3 loop spans 13 amino acids. Trimming shortened V by 4 bases and J by 0 bases, and 6 bases separated the two germline ends. Germline CDR1 is SQVTM and CDR2 is ANQGSEA.

There are a few counts of this clonotype. CDR3 nucleotide sequence: TGTGCCAGCAGTGTAAGGCTTTTGAACACTGAAGCTTTCTTT. Translating it yields CASSVRLLNTEAFF. The rearrangement uses TRBV2 and TRBJ1-1; D uncertain. The germline V gene encodes CDR1 SNHLY and CDR2 FYNNEI. The CDR3 contains 14 residues. V was cut by 4 bases and J by 0 bases, with 9 bases left in between.

V gene TRBV19 combines with J gene TRBJ1-1, with a weak D call TRBD1 (5 bases). Germline CDR1 is LNHDA and CDR2 is SQIVND (reference sequence). V shed 5 bases and J shed 7 bases, with 14 bases lying between them. This CDR3 has 13 amino acids. CDR3 DNA sequence: TGTGCCAGTAGTCCAATCTCGGGGGATGAAGCTTTCTTT. Residues: CASSPISGDEAFF.

The V and J genes are TRBV3-1 and TRBJ2-7, with D perhaps matching TRBD2 (5 bases). V shed 7 bases and J shed 1 base, with 14 bases lying between them. Germline V lookup: CDR1 LGHDT, CDR2 YNNKEL (reference sequence). This CDR3 is 14 amino acids long. CDR3 bases: TGTGCCAGCACCCGGGGTCCAACATCCTACGAGCAGTACTTC. Protein sequence: CASTRGPTSYEQYF.

The sample holds one count of this clonotype. The V and J genes are TRBV29-1 and TRBJ1-5; possibly TRBD1 for D (5 bases). Germline V lookup: CDR1 SQVTM, CDR2 ANQGSEA. The CDR3 is 13 residues long. V lost 1 base and J 6 bases, leaving 10 bases between the germline ends. The CDR3 region is CSVEVQGGQPQHF. In nucleotides, the CDR3 is TGCAGCGTTGAAGTCCAGGGCGGTCAGCCCCAGCATTTT.

The table lists this clonotype with many counts. The genes are TRBV11-2 and TRBJ1-1; no reliable D call. V was clipped by 0 bases and J by 1 base, with 12 bases between them. CDR1 SGHAT and CDR2 FQNNGV come from the germline V gene. The CDR3 spans 16 residues. The chain's CDR3 is CASSLEFGRRNTEAFF. The CDR3 nucleotides read TGTGCCAGCAGCTTAGAATTTGGACGCAGGAACACTGAAGCTTTCTTT. The full variable domain, with the rest looked up from reference TRBV11-2 and TRBJ1-1, is EAGVAQSPRYKIIEKRQSVAFWCNPISGHATLYWYQQILGQGPKLLIQFQNNGVVDDSQLPKDRFSAERLKGVDSTLKIQPAKLEDSAVYLCASSLEFGRRNTEAFFGQGTRLTVV.